The source of this T cell receptor (beta chain) is a study of blood T cells in healthy people across ages. Study-wide results and caveats: Age advanced and TCR beta diversity per million T cells fell, roughly linearly.

V dropped 1 base and J dropped 3 bases, with 9 bases sitting between them. This CDR3 is 14 amino acids long. The germline V gene encodes CDR1 SEHNR and CDR2 FQNEAQ (reference sequence). Next came a second PCR, run for roughly 6 to 11 cycles, which used a sample-barcoded 5' primer along with a J-beta primer mix. TCRdb reprocessed the 5' RACE reads via MiXCR and lists one record per CDR3 protein. The sample yields 1 million or so distinct CDR3 sequences, 45% seen once. The extraction recovered at least 5 micrograms of total RNA per sample. The sample holds many counts of this clonotype. The antigen is unknown.

The chain joins TRBV7-9 to TRBJ2-5; D is unclear. What was sequenced was blood. The source is a woman aged 60-75 years in good health. CDR3 bases: TGTGCCAGCAGCTTAGAATCCGGCAAAGAGACCCAGTACTTC. It translates to CASSLESGKETQYF.